Shown below are 17 T cell receptor beta chains from a single sample sequenced in a study of CD8 T cells in ankylosing spondylitis. TCRdb re-derived calls from the 5' RACE reads in MiXCR, one entry per CDR3 protein. The table shows 250,000 to 400,000 distinct CDR3 sequences, with roughly 12% occurring only once. Input material: blood, either unsorted or a sorted T cell fraction (not recorded which). Receptor source: a female donor with ankylosing spondylitis or in good health (not recorded which).

The table lists this clonotype with many counts. The gene calls are TRBV28 and TRBJ2-7; no firm D call. This CDR3 has 13 amino acids. The germline V gene encodes CDR1 MDHEN and CDR2 SYDVKM. Trimming took 7 bases from V and 3 from J, leaving 13 bases between them. The CDR3 sequence: CASIPGGNYEQYF. The DNA of the CDR3 is TGTGCCAGCATCCCTGGCGGAAACTACGAGCAGTACTTC.

In its sample, this clonotype was seen a few times. V gene TRBV4-1 combines with J gene TRBJ2-3, with 8 bases fitting TRBD2. J lost 10 bases, V lost 6 bases, and 6 bases had no gene match. The CDR3 sequence is 12 residues long. The germline V gene encodes CDR1 MGHRA and CDR2 YSYEKL. CDR3 in DNA: TGCGCCAGCAGGGGCGGGGGGTCGGCGCAGTATTTT. Amino acids: CASRGGGSAQYF.

The table lists this clonotype with many counts. The gene calls are TRBV6-6 and TRBJ2-5, with D perhaps TRBD2 (7 bases). CDR1 MNHNY and CDR2 SVGAGI come from the germline V gene (reference sequence). Deletions cut 2 bases from V and 5 bases from J, with 9 bases between. The CDR3 loop spans 13 amino acids. The CDR3, as DNA: TGTGCCAGCAGTTACAGGGGGGGGGAGACCCAGTACTTC. Translating it yields CASSYRGGETQYF.

This clonotype was counted ten times or more. The gene calls are TRBV6-5 and TRBJ2-1; 8 bases fit TRBD2. The length of the CDR3 is 14 residues. V shed 3 bases, J shed 3 bases, and the junction held 1 base outside the gene matches. Germline CDR1 reads MNHEY; CDR2 reads SVGAGI. The CDR3 DNA sequence: TGTGCCAGCAGTTATAGCGGGGACTACAATGAGCAGTTCTTC. It is translated as CASSYSGDYNEQFF.

This clonotype was recorded many times. The chain links TRBV2 to TRBJ2-5; weak D call: TRBD2 (6 bases). V lost 7 bases and J 5 bases, leaving 14 bases between the germline ends. Germline values: CDR1 SNHLY, CDR2 FYNNEI. The length of the CDR3 is 13 residues. CDR3 sequence: CASNEPSGETQYF. The CDR3 DNA reads as TGTGCCAGCAACGAACCGAGCGGGGAGACCCAGTACTTC.

J is TRBJ2-1 and V is TRBV7-2, with TRBD2 matching 12 bases. Germline lookup yields CDR1 SGHTA and CDR2 FQGNSA. This CDR3 contains 16 residues. The junction had 2 bases not matched to a gene; V was cut back by 1 base and J by 4 bases. The CDR3 reads CASSLGGTSGYNEQFF. CDR3 nucleotide sequence: TGTGCCAGCAGCTTAGGCGGGACTAGCGGGTACAATGAGCAGTTCTTC.

Written as DNA, the CDR3 is TGTGCCAGCAGTGATCAACCGACAGGGTCTGGAAACACCATATATTTT. Protein: CASSDQPTGSGNTIYF. This chain joins TRBV2 and TRBJ1-3, with TRBD1 matching 7 bases. Trimming cost V 3 bases and J 1 base; bases outside gene matches: 6. The CDR3 has 16 amino acids. Looked up from germline, CDR1 is SNHLY and CDR2 is FYNNEI.

Concerning this clonotype itself: Just one base apart from a much larger clone, this may be a read error. This chain joins TRBV6-1 and TRBJ2-7, with no clear D. The CDR3 loop spans 14 amino acids. The germline V and J ends were trimmed by 6 bases and 2 bases, with 14 bases remaining between them. Germline-derived CDR1 and CDR2 are MNHNS and SASEGT. The CDR3 nucleotides read TGTGCCAGCAGCCCCTCCATAGGGCCCTACGAGCAGTACTTC. This sequence encodes CASSPSIGPYEQYF.

This clonotype was found many times. The chain carries TRBV20-1 and TRBJ2-4; D uncertain. V dropped 3 bases and J dropped 0 bases, with 9 bases sitting between them. CDR3 length equals 14 residues. In germline, CDR1 is DFQATT, CDR2 SNEGSKA (reference sequence). CDR3 amino acids: CSASGQPAKNIQYF. The CDR3 nucleotides read TGCAGTGCTAGCGGCCAACCAGCCAAAAACATTCAGTACTTC.

The rearrangement links TRBV7-3 to TRBJ1-5; no clear D. This CDR3 contains 15 residues. Germline-derived CDR1 and CDR2 are SGHTA and FQGTGA. The V end was cut by 5 bases, the J end by 6 bases, with 17 bases between. CDR3 nucleotide sequence: TGTGCCAGCAGCCCACATCCAGCGGGAGGTCAGCCCCAGCATTTT. Translated: CASSPHPAGGQPQHF.

This clonotype has only a few counts. The chain recombines TRBV3-1 with TRBJ2-7, with 13 bases that match TRBD2. The V segment lost 4 bases and the J segment 2 bases; nucleotides outside the gene matches: 2. This CDR3 comprises 15 residues. The V gene's germline CDR1 is LGHDT and CDR2 YNNKEL (reference sequence). CDR3 sequence: CASSLLAGGAYEQYF. The CDR3 DNA sequence: TGTGCCAGCAGCCTACTAGCGGGAGGGGCCTACGAGCAGTACTTC.

At least ten counts were recorded for this clonotype. The chain has TRBV20-1 and TRBJ2-3, with TRBD2 matching 9 bases. This CDR3 is 13 amino acids long. CDR1 and CDR2 from the germline V gene are DFQATT and SNEGSKA (reference sequence). Trimming took 6 bases from V and 4 from J; bases not matched to a gene: 5. CDR3 nucleotide sequence: TGCAGTGCGTCGGCGGGGGGGCCAGATACGCAGTATTTT. Its translation is CSASAGGPDTQYF.

The sample holds many counts of this clonotype. The chain carries TRBV5-1 and TRBJ2-2; tentatively, D is TRBD1 or TRBD2 (5 bases each). The CDR3 has 17 amino acids. In germline, CDR1 is SGHRS, CDR2 YFSETQ. The ends were cut back, 2 bases at V and 4 bases at J, with 18 bases in the middle. CDR3 sequence reads: CASSFRPGRAVTGELFF. The DNA for the CDR3 is TGCGCCAGCAGCTTTCGTCCGGGACGGGCTGTCACCGGGGAGCTGTTTTTT. Together with reference TRBV5-1 and TRBJ2-2, the CDR3 gives the full variable domain: KAGVTQTPRYLIKTRGQQVTLSCSPISGHRSVSWYQQTPGQGLQFLFEYFSETQRNKGNFPGRFSGRQFSNSRSEMNVSTLELGDSALYLCASSFRPGRAVTGELFFGEGSRLTVL.

A word on this clonotype: A clone one base away is much larger, so this may be a read error. The chain recombines TRBV6-1 with TRBJ2-4; D not resolved. V lost 1 base to trimming and J lost 9 bases, with 10 bases between them. The CDR3 length is 13 residues. Germline assignment: CDR1 MNHNS and CDR2 SASEGT. CDR3 protein: CASSEDVKFIQYF. Here the CDR3 DNA reads TGTGCCAGCAGTGAAGACGTGAAATTCATTCAGTACTTC.

The table lists this clonotype with a few counts. The CDR3 here is CSARDFRGNEQFF. In DNA, the CDR3 is TGCAGTGCTAGAGATTTTCGGGGCAATGAGCAGTTCTTC. The chain carries TRBV20-1 and TRBJ2-1, with a tentative D call TRBD2 (5 bases). Germline lookup yields CDR1 DFQATT and CDR2 SNEGSKA (reference sequence). The CDR3 spans 13 residues. V lost 0 bases and J lost 6, with 9 bases in between.

V is TRBV7-8 and J is TRBJ2-3, with 8 nucleotides matching TRBD2. The CDR3 is 13 residues long. Per the germline V gene, CDR1 is SGHVS and CDR2 is FQNEAQ. With 7 bases clipped from V and 6 bases from J, the junction kept 6 bases outside the gene matches. The CDR3 DNA follows: TGTGCCAGCATTAGCGGGATTGTGGATACGCAGTATTTT. Its protein product is CASISGIVDTQYF.

This clonotype appeared a few times. Possible read error: a much larger clone is one base away. The rearrangement uses TRBV15 and TRBJ1-2; D gene ambiguous. The CDR3 length is 17 residues. The germline V gene has CDR1 LNHNV and CDR2 YYDKDF (reference sequence). For the CDR3, the DNA is TGTGCCACCAGCAGAGTCTACGAAACTGCAACTAACTATGGCGACACCTTC. As protein: CATSRVYETATNYGDTF.